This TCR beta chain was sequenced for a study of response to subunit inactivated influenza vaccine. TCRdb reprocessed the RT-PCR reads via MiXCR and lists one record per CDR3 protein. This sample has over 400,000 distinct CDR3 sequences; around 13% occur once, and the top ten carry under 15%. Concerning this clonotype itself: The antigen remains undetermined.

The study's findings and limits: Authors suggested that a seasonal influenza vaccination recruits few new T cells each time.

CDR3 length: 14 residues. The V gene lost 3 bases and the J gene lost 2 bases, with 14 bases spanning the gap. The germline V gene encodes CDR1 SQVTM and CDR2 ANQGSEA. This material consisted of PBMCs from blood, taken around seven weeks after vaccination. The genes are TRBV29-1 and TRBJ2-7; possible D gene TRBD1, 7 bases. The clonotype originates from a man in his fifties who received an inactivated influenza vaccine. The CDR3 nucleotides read TGCAGCGTTGATGGGCAGGGGGGTACCTACGAGCAGTACTTC. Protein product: CSVDGQGGTYEQYF.